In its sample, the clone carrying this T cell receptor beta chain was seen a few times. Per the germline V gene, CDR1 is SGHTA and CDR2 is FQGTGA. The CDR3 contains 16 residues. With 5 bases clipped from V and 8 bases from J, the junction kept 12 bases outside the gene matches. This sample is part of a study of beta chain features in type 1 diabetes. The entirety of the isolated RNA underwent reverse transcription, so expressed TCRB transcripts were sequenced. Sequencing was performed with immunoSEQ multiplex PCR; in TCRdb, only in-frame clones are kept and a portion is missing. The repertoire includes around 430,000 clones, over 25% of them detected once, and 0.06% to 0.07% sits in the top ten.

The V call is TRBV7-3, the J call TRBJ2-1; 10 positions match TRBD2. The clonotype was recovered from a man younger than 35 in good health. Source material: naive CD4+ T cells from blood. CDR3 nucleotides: TGTGCCAGCAGCGAACTGGCTAGCGGGAGTGTCGATGAGCAGTTCTTC. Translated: CASSELASGSVDEQFF. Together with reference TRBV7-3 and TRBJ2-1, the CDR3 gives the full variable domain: GAGVSQTPSNKVTEKGKYVELRCDPISGHTALYWYRQSLGQGPEFLIYFQGTGAADDSGLPNDRFFAVRPEGSVSTLKIQRTERGDSAVYLCASSELASGSVDEQFFGPGTRLTVL.